The 27 T cell receptor beta chains presented below share a single source sample, sequenced in a study of CD8+ T cells in alopecia areata. Reverse transcribed after extraction, RNA yielded cDNA as the sequencing template. Sequencing used immunoSEQ multiplex PCR; TCRdb keeps in-frame clones, though not all of them. The sample holds 200,000 or so clones, about 53% seen once. This sample comprised CD4+ T cells sorted from blood, obtained at week 0. The receptors come from a human donor with alopecia areata.

V usage is TRBV6-1 and J usage is TRBJ1-2, with 8 bases aligning to TRBD1. CDR1 and CDR2 from the germline V gene are MNHNS and SASEGT. V lost 3 bases, J lost 0 bases, and 6 bases stayed unmatched. The CDR3 runs 16 residues. Written as DNA, the CDR3 is TGTGCCAGCAGTGACCGGAGGACAGGGCCTAACTATGGCTACACCTTC. Amino acids: CASSDRRTGPNYGYTF.

The CDR3 coding sequence is TGTGCCAGCAGTTTTGAGAACTATGGCTACACCTTC. This sequence encodes CASSFENYGYTF. The chain recombines TRBV7-8 with TRBJ1-2, with no clear D. The V gene lost 6 bases and the J gene lost 2 bases, with 7 bases spanning the gap. Germline CDR1 is SGHVS and CDR2 is FQNEAQ. The CDR3 has 12 amino acids.

The chain couples TRBV29-1 to TRBJ2-7; 10 positions match TRBD1. The CDR3 totals 14 residues. V was pared by 6 bases and J by 11 bases, with 16 bases of the junction left unmatched. The germline V gene encodes CDR1 SQVTM and CDR2 ANQGSEA. The CDR3 sequence is CSVFPGQGTTGEYF. CDR3 DNA sequence: TGCAGCGTATTTCCGGGACAGGGGACCACCGGGGAGTACTTC.

The rearrangement joins TRBV5-1 to TRBJ2-7; TRBD1 agrees at 10 bases. The CDR3 spans 13 residues. J was trimmed by 4 bases and V by 4 bases; bases with no gene match: 2. The germline V gene has CDR1 SGHRS and CDR2 YFSETQ. CDR3 region: CASSGDRGYEQYF. In DNA, the CDR3 is TGCGCCAGCAGCGGGGACAGGGGTTACGAGCAGTACTTC. Full variable domain (missing parts from reference TRBV5-1 and TRBJ2-7): KAGVTQTPRYLIKTRGQQVTLSCSPISGHRSVSWYQQTPGQGLQFLFEYFSETQRNKGNFPGRFSGRQFSNSRSEMNVSTLELGDSALYLCASSGDRGYEQYFGPGTRLTVT.

This clone was found many times. This chain joins TRBV10-1 and TRBJ2-7; 7 positions match TRBD1. The CDR3 extends over 15 amino acids. Germline loops: CDR1 WNHNN, CDR2 SYGVQD (reference sequence). J gave up 0 bases and V 3 bases, and 5 bases lay outside the gene matches. The DNA for the CDR3 is TGCGCCAGCAGTGAAGGGACAGCTAGCTCCTACGAGCAGTACTTC. Translated: CASSEGTASSYEQYF.

The chain couples TRBV5-4 to TRBJ2-7; 7 positions match TRBD1. This CDR3 region has 15 residues. Germline-derived CDR1 and CDR2 are SGHNT and YYREEE (reference sequence). The trim removed 0 bases at V and 3 bases at J, leaving 6 bases unmatched. The CDR3 spells CASSLEAGGSYEQYF. DNA for the CDR3: TGTGCCAGCAGCTTGGAGGCAGGGGGTAGCTACGAGCAGTACTTC.

V is TRBV27 and J is TRBJ1-6; no definite D call. The CDR3 is made up of 15 amino acids. Trimming left V 6 bases short and J 0 bases short, with 9 bases between. Germline CDR1 reads MNHEY; CDR2 reads SMNVEV (reference sequence). The CDR3 region is CASSVVLSYNSPLHF. The CDR3 coding sequence is TGTGCCAGCAGCGTTGTCCTCTCCTATAATTCACCCCTCCACTTT.

This clone occurred once. The chain uses TRBV30 and TRBJ1-1, with D maybe TRBD1 (5 bases). The germline V and J ends were trimmed by 2 bases and 5 bases, with 12 bases remaining between them. CDR1 is GTSNPN, CDR2 SVGIG, per germline (reference sequence). The CDR3 spans 13 residues. DNA for the CDR3: TGTGCCTGGAGTACCAGGGAAGGAACTGAAGCTTTCTTT. Its translation is CAWSTREGTEAFF.

This chain links TRBV6-5 with TRBJ1-2; the D is unclear. V lost 6 bases, J lost 8 bases, and 22 bases lay in between. The length of the CDR3 is 15 residues. Germline CDR1 and CDR2: MNHEY and SVGAGI. The CDR3 DNA follows: TGTGCCAGCAGGGGATTTGGTCACAGTCTTAAGGGCTACACCTTC. Amino acids: CASRGFGHSLKGYTF.

The chain has TRBV7-2 and TRBJ2-1; a weak D match, TRBD1 (6 bases). Germline CDR1 reads SGHTA; CDR2 reads FQGNSA. Trimming removed 3 bases from V and 7 bases from J, with 7 bases in between. The CDR3 totals 12 residues. CDR3 coding DNA: TGTGCCAGCAGCTTGAGGGGGAATGAGCAGTTCTTC. Translation: CASSLRGNEQFF.

This clone was seen only a few times. The rearrangement joins TRBV19 to TRBJ1-6; maybe TRBD1 (5 bases). Trimming took off 4 bases at V and 7 bases at J, with 11 bases between the two ends. CDR1 and CDR2 (germline): LNHDA, SQIVND (reference sequence). This CDR3 has 14 residues. The DNA of the CDR3 is TGTGCCAGTAGTAGGGGGTTGGAGAATTCACCCCTCCACTTT. Encoded protein: CASSRGLENSPLHF.

This clone was seen more than once but under ten times. V gene TRBV2 combines with J gene TRBJ1-2; TRBD1 matches 11 bases. Germline V gene data show CDR1 as SNHLY and CDR2 as FYNNEI. Trimming removed 6 bases from V and 3 bases from J; junction bases left unmatched: 6. There are 15 residues in the CDR3. CDR3 in DNA: TGTGCCAGCAGCAGGACAGGGGGCATAGACTATGGCTACACCTTC. This gives the protein CASSRTGGIDYGYTF.

This clone was seen a few times. This sequence joins TRBV7-2 and TRBJ2-1; possibly TRBD1 for D (5 bases). Trimming removed 4 bases at V and 2 bases at J, with 15 bases between. Germline V gives CDR1 SGHTA, CDR2 FQGNSA. This CDR3 is built from 16 residues. The CDR3 region has the DNA TGTGCCAGCAGCTGGCAAAAAGTGGGGCCCTACAATGAGCAGTTCTTC. It translates to CASSWQKVGPYNEQFF. The full variable domain, completed using reference TRBV7-2 and TRBJ2-1, is GAGVSQSPSNKVTEKGKDVELRCDPISGHTALYWYRQSLGQGLEFLIYFQGNSAPDKSGLPSDRFSAERTGGSVSTLTIQRTQQEDSAVYLCASSWQKVGPYNEQFFGPGTRLTVL.

The chain couples TRBV2 to TRBJ1-5; D is perhaps TRBD1 (5 bases). The length of the CDR3 is 12 residues. CDR1 is SNHLY and CDR2 is FYNNEI in the germline V gene. Trimming removed 6 bases from V and 7 bases from J, with 10 bases in between. CDR3 residues: CASRVGGQPQHF. The CDR3 bases are TGTGCCAGCAGAGTGGGGGGGCAGCCCCAGCATTTT.

In nucleotides, the CDR3 is TGCGCCAGCAGCCCCAGGAACAGTAGTGAAAAACTGTTTTTT. Translation: CASSPRNSSEKLFF. This chain links TRBV4-1 with TRBJ1-4; D is unresolved. The V end was cut by 4 bases, the J end by 7 bases, with 13 bases between. The CDR3 is 14 amino acids. Germline V gene lookup returns CDR1 MGHRA and CDR2 YSYEKL.

This clone was seen a handful of times. The rearrangement joins TRBV29-1 to TRBJ1-1; possible D gene TRBD1, 5 bases. Trimming stripped 7 bases from V and 10 bases from J, with 16 bases between. This CDR3 is 11 amino acids long. The germline gives CDR1 SQVTM, CDR2 ANQGSEA. CDR3 nucleotides: TGCAGCGCCCGGACTGTGAGGGGAGCTTTCTTT. Its protein product is CSARTVRGAFF.

This clone appeared a few times. V usage is TRBV7-9 and J usage is TRBJ2-1, with 7 bases fitting TRBD1. The germline V gene has CDR1 SEHNR and CDR2 FQNEAQ (reference sequence). The CDR3 is made up of 12 amino acids. V dropped 1 base and J dropped 10; count of bases not matched to a gene: 1. CDR3 sequence (DNA): TGTGCCAGCAGCTTAGGGACAGGCGAGCAGTTCTTC. This gives the protein CASSLGTGEQFF.

This clone occurred a few times. The chain links TRBV4-1 to TRBJ2-5, with D perhaps TRBD1 (5 bases). Deletions cut 1 base from V and 1 base from J, with 16 bases between. In germline, CDR1 is MGHRA, CDR2 YSYEKL. This CDR3 is 17 amino acids long. The CDR3 DNA reads TGCGCCAGCAGCCAAGGGTTACGGGCAGGGCGCCAAGAGACCCAGTACTTC. Translating gives CASSQGLRAGRQETQYF.

This clone was counted a few times. This rearrangement joins TRBV7-2 to TRBJ2-7; 7 bases fit TRBD2. Germline CDR1 is SGHTA and CDR2 is FQGNSA. The CDR3 spans 15 residues. V lost 6 bases, J lost 2 bases, and 10 bases stayed unmatched. The CDR3 sequence is CASRVGLAETYEQYF. CDR3 bases: TGTGCCAGCAGGGTGGGGCTAGCGGAAACCTACGAGCAGTACTTC.

This chain joins TRBV13 and TRBJ2-4, with TRBD2 matching over 11 bases. The V gene end was trimmed by 8 bases and the J gene end by 1 base; junction bases not matched to a gene: 10. Germline loops: CDR1 PRHDT, CDR2 FYEKMQ (reference sequence). The CDR3 is made up of 17 amino acids. The CDR3 DNA follows: TGTGCCAGCGCGGGTAGCGGGAGGGCCGGTGCCAAAAACATTCAGTACTTC. This translates into CASAGSGRAGAKNIQYF.

This chain uses TRBV30 with TRBJ1-1; the match to TRBD1 covers 7 bases. Trimming cost V 3 bases and J 1 base; bases outside gene matches: 5. The V gene's germline CDR1 is GTSNPN and CDR2 SVGIG (reference sequence). The CDR3 totals 14 residues. CDR3 DNA sequence: TGTGCCTGGAGCAAGGGGGCCGGGAACACTGAAGCTTTCTTT. Its translation is CAWSKGAGNTEAFF.

This chain uses TRBV7-2 with TRBJ1-2, with D unclear. V was shortened by 1 base and J by 2 bases, with 8 bases between the two germline ends. Germline V CDR1 and CDR2: SGHTA, FQGNSA. The CDR3 loop spans 14 amino acids. The CDR3 sequence is CASSLEAENYGYTF. The CDR3 DNA reads as TGTGCCAGCAGCTTAGAAGCCGAAAACTATGGCTACACCTTC.

This clone was seen only a few times. The chain employs TRBV29-1 and TRBJ2-6; maybe TRBD1 (6 bases). Trimming removed 5 bases from V and 1 base from J, with 9 bases in between. The CDR3 is 14 amino acids. Germline CDR1 SQVTM, CDR2 ANQGSEA. The CDR3 spells CSVLTGSGANVLTF. DNA for the CDR3: TGCAGCGTTCTCACAGGGTCTGGGGCCAACGTCCTGACTTTC.

This clone was observed a few times. V is TRBV29-1 and J is TRBJ2-7, with 7 bases aligning to TRBD2. This CDR3 has 12 residues. CDR1 and CDR2 from the germline V gene are SQVTM and ANQGSEA. After removal of 6 bases from V and 5 bases from J, the junction contained 7 bases not matched to a gene. The CDR3 DNA sequence: TGCAGCGTGGCGGGACTAATTGACGAGCAGTACTTC. Translated: CSVAGLIDEQYF.

V gene TRBV27 combines with J gene TRBJ2-7; 8 bases are a match to TRBD1. V was pared by 3 bases and J by 3 bases, with 10 bases of the junction left unmatched. The CDR3 has 16 residues. Per the germline V gene, CDR1 is MNHEY and CDR2 is SMNVEV (reference sequence). The CDR3 DNA reads as TGTGCCAGCAGTTTCAGCACCGGGACAGGTAGCTACGAGCAGTACTTC. It encodes CASSFSTGTGSYEQYF.

This clone has more than one count but fewer than ten. The chain links TRBV7-9 to TRBJ1-1; 8 bases map to TRBD1. The CDR3 loop spans 16 amino acids. J gave up 3 bases and V 5 bases, and 11 bases lay outside the gene matches. The germline V gene has CDR1 SEHNR and CDR2 FQNEAQ (reference sequence). The DNA of the CDR3 is TGTGCCAGCAGCCTCGGACAGGGAAGGCTGGACACTGAAGCTTTCTTT. As protein: CASSLGQGRLDTEAFF.

V usage is TRBV7-9 and J usage is TRBJ1-2; 7 bases line up with TRBD1. CDR3 length: 13 residues. J was trimmed by 2 bases and V by 8 bases; bases with no gene match: 5. Germline assignment: CDR1 SEHNR and CDR2 FQNEAQ (reference sequence). DNA of the CDR3: TGTGCCAGCCGTGAGGGGGCCAACTATGGCTACACCTTC. It encodes CASREGANYGYTF.